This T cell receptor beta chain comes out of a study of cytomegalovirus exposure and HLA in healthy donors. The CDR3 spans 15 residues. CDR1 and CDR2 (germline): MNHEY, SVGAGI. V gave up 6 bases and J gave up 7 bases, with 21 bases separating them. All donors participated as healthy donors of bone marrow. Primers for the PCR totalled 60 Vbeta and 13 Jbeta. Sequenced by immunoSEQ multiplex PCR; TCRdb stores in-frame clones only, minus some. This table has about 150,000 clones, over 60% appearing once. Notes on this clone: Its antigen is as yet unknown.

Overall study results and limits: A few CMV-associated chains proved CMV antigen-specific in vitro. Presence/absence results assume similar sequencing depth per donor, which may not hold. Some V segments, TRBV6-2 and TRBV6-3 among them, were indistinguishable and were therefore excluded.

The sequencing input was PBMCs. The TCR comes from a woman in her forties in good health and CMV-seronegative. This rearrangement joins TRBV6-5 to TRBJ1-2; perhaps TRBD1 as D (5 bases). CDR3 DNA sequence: TGTGCCAGCAGCTTGGGAATCTTGGCAGGGTCTGGCTACACCTTC. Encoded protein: CASSLGILAGSGYTF.